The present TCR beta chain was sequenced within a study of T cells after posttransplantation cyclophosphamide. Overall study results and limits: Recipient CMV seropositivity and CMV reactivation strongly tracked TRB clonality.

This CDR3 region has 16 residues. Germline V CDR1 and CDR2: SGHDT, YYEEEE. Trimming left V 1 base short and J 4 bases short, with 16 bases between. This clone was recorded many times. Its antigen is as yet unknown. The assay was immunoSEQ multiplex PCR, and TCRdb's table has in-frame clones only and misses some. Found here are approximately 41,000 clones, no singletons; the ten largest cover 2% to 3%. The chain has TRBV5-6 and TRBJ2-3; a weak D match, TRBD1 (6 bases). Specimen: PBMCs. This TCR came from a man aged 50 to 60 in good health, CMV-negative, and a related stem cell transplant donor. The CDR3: CASSLTDSRPADTQYF. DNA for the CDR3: TGTGCCAGCAGCTTGACGGACAGCCGGCCGGCAGATACGCAGTATTTT.